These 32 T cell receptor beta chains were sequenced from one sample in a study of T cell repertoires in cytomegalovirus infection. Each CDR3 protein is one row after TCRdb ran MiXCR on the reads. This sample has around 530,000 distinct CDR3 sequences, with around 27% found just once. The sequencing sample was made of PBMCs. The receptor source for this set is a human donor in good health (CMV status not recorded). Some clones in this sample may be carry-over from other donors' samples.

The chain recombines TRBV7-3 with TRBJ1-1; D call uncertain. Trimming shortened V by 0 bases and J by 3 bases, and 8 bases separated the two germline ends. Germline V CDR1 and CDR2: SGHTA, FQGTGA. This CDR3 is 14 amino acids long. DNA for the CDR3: TGTGCCAGCAGCTTAACTTCTGGCCACACTGAAGCTTTCTTT. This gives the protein CASSLTSGHTEAFF.

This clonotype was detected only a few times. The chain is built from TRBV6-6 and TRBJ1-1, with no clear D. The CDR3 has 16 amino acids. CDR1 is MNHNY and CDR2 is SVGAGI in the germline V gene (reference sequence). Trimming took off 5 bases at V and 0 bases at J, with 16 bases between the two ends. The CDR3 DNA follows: TGTGCCAGCAGTGAGCAGAGGTTACCCATGAACACTGAAGCTTTCTTT. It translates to CASSEQRLPMNTEAFF.

The chain's CDR3 is CASTPRVREWYGANVLTF. CDR3 bases: TGTGCCAGCACCCCAAGGGTAAGGGAATGGTATGGGGCCAACGTCCTGACTTTC. The gene calls are TRBV6-2 or TRBV6-3 and TRBJ2-6; D is uncertain. The CDR3 runs 18 residues. Deletions cut 7 bases from V and 3 bases from J, with 22 bases between. Germline V gene lookup returns CDR1 MNHEY and CDR2 SVGEGT.

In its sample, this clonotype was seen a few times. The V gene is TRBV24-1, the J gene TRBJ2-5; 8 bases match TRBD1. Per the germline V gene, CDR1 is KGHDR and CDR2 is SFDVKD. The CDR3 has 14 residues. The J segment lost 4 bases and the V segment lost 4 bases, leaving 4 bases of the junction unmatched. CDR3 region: CATSESDRGETQYF. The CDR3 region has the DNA TGTGCCACCAGTGAATCCGACAGGGGAGAGACCCAGTACTTC.

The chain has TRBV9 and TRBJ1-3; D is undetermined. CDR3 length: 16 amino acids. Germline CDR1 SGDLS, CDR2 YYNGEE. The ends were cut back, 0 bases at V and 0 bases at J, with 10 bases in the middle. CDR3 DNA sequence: TGTGCCAGCAGCGTAGTAGCGGCGTTCTCTGGAAACACCATATATTTT. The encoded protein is CASSVVAAFSGNTIYF.

CDR3 protein: CASSLGGLWAYNEQFF. The CDR3 bases are TGTGCCAGCAGCTTAGGCGGACTGTGGGCCTACAATGAGCAGTTCTTC. V usage is TRBV13 and J usage is TRBJ2-1; possibly TRBD2 for D (5 bases). The CDR3 has 16 amino acids. The V gene's germline CDR1 is PRHDT and CDR2 FYEKMQ (reference sequence). Trimming took off 0 bases at V and 2 bases at J, with 11 bases between the two ends.

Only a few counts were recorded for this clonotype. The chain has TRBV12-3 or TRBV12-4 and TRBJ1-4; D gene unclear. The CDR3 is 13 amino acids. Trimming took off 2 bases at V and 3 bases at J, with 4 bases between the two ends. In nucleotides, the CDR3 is TGTGCCAGCAGTTTATGGCCTAATGAAAAACTGTTTTTT. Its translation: CASSLWPNEKLFF.

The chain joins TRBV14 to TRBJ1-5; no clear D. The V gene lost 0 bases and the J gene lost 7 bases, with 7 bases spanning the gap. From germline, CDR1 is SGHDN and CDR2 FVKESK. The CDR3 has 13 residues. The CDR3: CASSQDYTQPQHF. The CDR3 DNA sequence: TGTGCCAGCAGCCAAGATTATACCCAGCCCCAGCATTTT.

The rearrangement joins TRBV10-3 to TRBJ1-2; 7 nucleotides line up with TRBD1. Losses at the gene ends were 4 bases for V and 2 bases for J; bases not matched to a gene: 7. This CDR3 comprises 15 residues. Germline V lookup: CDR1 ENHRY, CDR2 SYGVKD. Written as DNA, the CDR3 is TGTGCCATCAGTGGTTGGGGGGGACAGAACTATGGCTACACCTTC. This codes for CAISGWGGQNYGYTF.

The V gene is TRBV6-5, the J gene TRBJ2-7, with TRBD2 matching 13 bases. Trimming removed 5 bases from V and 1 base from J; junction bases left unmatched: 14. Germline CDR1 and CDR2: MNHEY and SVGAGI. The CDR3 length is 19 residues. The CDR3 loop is CASSPPGQGTSGASYEQYF. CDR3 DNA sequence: TGTGCCAGCAGTCCACCGGGACAGGGGACTAGCGGGGCTTCCTACGAGCAGTACTTC.

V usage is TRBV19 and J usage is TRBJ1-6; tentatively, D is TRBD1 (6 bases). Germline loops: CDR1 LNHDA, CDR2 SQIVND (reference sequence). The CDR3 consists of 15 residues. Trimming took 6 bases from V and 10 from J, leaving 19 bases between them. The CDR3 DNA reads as TGTGCCAGTAGGAGGGACTGGGGGCAGCGCTCACCCCTCCACTTT. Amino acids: CASRRDWGQRSPLHF. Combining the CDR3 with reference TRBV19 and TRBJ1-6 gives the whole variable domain DGGITQSPKYLFRKEGQNVTLSCEQNLNHDAMYWYRQDPGQGLRLIYYSQIVNDFQKGDIAEGYSVSREKKESFPLTVTSAQKNPTAFYLCASRRDWGQRSPLHFGNGTRLTVT.

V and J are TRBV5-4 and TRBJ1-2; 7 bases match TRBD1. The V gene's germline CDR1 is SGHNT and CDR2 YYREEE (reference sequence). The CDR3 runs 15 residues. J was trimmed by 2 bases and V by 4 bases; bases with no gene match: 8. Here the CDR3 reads CASSPSADRNYGYTF. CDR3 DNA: TGTGCCAGCAGCCCGAGCGCGGACAGGAACTATGGCTACACCTTC.

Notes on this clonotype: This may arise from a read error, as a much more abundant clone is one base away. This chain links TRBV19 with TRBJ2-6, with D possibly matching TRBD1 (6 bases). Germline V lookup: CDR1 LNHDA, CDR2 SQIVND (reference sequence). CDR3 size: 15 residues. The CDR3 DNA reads TGTGCCAGTAGTAGGACAGTCTCTGGGGCCAAAGTCCTGACTTTC. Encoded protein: CASSRTVSGAKVLTF.

The CDR3 reads CASSILRESSYNEQFF. In nucleotides, the CDR3 is TGTGCCAGTAGTATTCTGAGGGAGAGCTCCTACAATGAGCAGTTCTTC. This chain uses TRBV19 with TRBJ2-1, with D perhaps matching TRBD2 (5 bases). The CDR3 length is 16 residues. Trimming removed 3 bases from V and 0 bases from J, with 12 bases in between. Germline assignment: CDR1 LNHDA and CDR2 SQIVND (reference sequence). Full variable domain (outside the CDR3, taken from reference TRBV19 and TRBJ2-1): DGGITQSPKYLFRKEGQNVTLSCEQNLNHDAMYWYRQDPGQGLRLIYYSQIVNDFQKGDIAEGYSVSREKKESFPLTVTSAQKNPTAFYLCASSILRESSYNEQFFGPGTRLTVL.

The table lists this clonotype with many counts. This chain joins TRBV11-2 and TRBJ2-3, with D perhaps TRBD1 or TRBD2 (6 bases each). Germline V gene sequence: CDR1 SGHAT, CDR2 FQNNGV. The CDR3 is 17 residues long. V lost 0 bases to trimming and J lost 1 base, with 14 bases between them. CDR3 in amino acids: CASSLDGGLSRTDTQYF. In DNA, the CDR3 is TGTGCCAGCAGCTTAGATGGGGGGCTATCTCGCACAGATACGCAGTATTTT.

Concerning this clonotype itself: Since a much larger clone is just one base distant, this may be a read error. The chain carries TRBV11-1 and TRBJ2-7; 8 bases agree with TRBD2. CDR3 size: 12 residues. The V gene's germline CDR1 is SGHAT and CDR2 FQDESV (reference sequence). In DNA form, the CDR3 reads TGTACCAGCAGTAGCGGGACCTACGAGCAGTACTTC. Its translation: CTSSSGTYEQYF.

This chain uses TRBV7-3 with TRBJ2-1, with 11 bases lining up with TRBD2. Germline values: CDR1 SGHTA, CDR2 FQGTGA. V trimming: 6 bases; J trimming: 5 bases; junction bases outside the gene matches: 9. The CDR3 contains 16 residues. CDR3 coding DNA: TGTGCCAGCAGGTTAGCGGGAGGGCCTAACCACAATGAGCAGTTCTTC. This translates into CASRLAGGPNHNEQFF. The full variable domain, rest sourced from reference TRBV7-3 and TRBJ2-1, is GAGVSQTPSNKVTEKGKYVELRCDPISGHTALYWYRQSLGQGPEFLIYFQGTGAADDSGLPNDRFFAVRPEGSVSTLKIQRTERGDSAVYLCASRLAGGPNHNEQFFGPGTRLTVL.

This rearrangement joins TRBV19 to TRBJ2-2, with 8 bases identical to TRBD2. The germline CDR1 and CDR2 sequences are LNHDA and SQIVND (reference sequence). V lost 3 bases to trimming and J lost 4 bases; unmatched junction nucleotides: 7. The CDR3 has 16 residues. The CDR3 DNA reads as TGTGCCAGTAGTATCATCCGGGAGGGCCGCACCGGGGAGCTGTTTTTT. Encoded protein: CASSIIREGRTGELFF.

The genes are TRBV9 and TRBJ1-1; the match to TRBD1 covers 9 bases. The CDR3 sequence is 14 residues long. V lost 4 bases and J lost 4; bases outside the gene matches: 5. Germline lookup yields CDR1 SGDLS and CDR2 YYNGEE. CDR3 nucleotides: TGTGCCAGCAGCCGGACAGGGGAGGTCACTGAAGCTTTCTTT. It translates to CASSRTGEVTEAFF.

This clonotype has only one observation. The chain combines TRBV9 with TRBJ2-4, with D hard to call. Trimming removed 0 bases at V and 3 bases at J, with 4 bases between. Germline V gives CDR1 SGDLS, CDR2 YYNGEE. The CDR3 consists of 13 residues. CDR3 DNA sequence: TGTGCCAGCAGCGTAGGAGGCAAAAACATTCAGTACTTC. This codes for CASSVGGKNIQYF.

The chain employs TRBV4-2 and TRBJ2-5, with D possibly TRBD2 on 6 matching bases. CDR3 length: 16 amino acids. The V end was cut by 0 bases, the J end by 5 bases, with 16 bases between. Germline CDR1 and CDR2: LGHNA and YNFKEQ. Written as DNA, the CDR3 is TGTGCCAGCAGCCAAGATAGGTCGGGGGAGAGGGAGACCCAGTACTTC. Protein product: CASSQDRSGERETQYF.

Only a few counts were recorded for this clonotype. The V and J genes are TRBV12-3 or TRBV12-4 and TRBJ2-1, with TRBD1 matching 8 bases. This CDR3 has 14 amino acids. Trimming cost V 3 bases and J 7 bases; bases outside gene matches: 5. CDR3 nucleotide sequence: TGTGCCAGCAGTTTGGGGAGACAGGGGAATGAGCAGTTCTTC. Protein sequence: CASSLGRQGNEQFF.

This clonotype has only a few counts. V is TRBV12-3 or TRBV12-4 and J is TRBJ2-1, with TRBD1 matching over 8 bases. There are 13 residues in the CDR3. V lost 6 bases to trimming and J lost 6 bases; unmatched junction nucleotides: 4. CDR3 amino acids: CASRMTGVNEQFF. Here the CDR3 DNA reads TGTGCCAGCAGGATGACAGGGGTCAATGAGCAGTTCTTC.

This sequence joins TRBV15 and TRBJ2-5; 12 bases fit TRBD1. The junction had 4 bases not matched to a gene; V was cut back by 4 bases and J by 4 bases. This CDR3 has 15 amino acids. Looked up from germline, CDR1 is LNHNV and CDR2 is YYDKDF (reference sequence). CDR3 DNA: TGTGCCACCAGCAACCGGGACAGGGGGCGAGAGACCCAGTACTTC. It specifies CATSNRDRGRETQYF.

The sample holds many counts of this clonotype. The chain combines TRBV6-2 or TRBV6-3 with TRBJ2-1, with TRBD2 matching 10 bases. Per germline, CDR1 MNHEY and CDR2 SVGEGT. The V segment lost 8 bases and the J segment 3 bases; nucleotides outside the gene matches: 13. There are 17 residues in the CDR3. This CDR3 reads CASVRSSGSLNYNEQFF. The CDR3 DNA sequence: TGTGCCAGCGTTCGGTCTAGCGGGAGCTTAAACTACAATGAGCAGTTCTTC.

CDR3 region: CASRPGRGSTEAFF. The DNA for the CDR3 is TGTGCCAGCAGGCCGGGCAGGGGGAGTACTGAAGCTTTCTTT. The chain recombines TRBV28 with TRBJ1-1, with 7 bases that match TRBD1. J lost 5 bases, V lost 6 bases, and 9 bases had no gene match. In germline, CDR1 is MDHEN, CDR2 SYDVKM. The CDR3 is 14 amino acids.

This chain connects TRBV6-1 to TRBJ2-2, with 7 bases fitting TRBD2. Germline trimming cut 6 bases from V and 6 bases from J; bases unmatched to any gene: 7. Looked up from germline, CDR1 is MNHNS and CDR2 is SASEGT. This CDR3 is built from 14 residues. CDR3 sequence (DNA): TGTGCCAGCAGCGGGGGGAGCGGGGCCGGGGAGCTGTTTTTT. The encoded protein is CASSGGSGAGELFF.

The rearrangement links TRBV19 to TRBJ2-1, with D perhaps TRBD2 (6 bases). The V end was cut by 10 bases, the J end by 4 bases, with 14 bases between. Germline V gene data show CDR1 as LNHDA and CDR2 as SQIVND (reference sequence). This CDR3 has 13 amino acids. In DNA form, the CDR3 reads TGTGCCACCGGGAGTCTCCCTTACAATGAGCAGTTCTTC. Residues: CATGSLPYNEQFF.

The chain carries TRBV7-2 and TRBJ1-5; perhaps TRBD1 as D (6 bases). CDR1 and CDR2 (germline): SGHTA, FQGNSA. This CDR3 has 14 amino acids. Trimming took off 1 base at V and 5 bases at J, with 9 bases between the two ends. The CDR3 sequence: CASSLEGGYQPQHF. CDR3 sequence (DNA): TGTGCCAGCAGCTTAGAAGGGGGTTATCAGCCCCAGCATTTT. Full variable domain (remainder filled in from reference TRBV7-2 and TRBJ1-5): GAGVSQSPSNKVTEKGKDVELRCDPISGHTALYWYRQSLGQGLEFLIYFQGNSAPDKSGLPSDRFSAERTGGSVSTLTIQRTQQEDSAVYLCASSLEGGYQPQHFGDGTRLSIL.

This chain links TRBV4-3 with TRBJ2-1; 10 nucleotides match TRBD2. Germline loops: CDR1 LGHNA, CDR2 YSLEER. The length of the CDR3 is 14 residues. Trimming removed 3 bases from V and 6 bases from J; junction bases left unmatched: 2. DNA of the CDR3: TGCGCCAGCAGCCACCTAGCGGGAGTCAATGAGCAGTTCTTC. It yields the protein CASSHLAGVNEQFF.

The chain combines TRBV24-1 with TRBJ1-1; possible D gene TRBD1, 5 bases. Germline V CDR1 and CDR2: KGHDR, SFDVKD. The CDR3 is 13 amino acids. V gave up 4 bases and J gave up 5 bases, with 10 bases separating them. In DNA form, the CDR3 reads TGTGCCACCAGTGACGCAGGGAGGACTGAAGCTTTCTTT. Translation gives CATSDAGRTEAFF.

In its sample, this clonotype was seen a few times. Here the CDR3 reads CASSLGMRGAHGQPQHF. The CDR3 region has the DNA TGTGCCAGCAGCTTAGGGATGCGGGGGGCGCATGGTCAGCCCCAGCATTTT. This chain joins TRBV7-2 and TRBJ1-5, with D maybe TRBD1 (6 bases). The germline CDR1 and CDR2 sequences are SGHTA and FQGNSA. There are 17 residues in the CDR3. V lost 1 base and J 6 bases, leaving 19 bases between the germline ends.